This T cell receptor (beta chain) was observed in a study of T-cell memory formation after mild COVID-19 (TCRdb year 2021). Describing the broader study: TCR sequence clusters from the two donors were found to be largely donor specific. Longitudinal TCRalpha and TCRbeta repertoire sequencing tracked T-cell clones expanding and contracting after mild COVID-19 in a couple of donors. The cohort comprised two young, previously healthy adult volunteers, one female and one male. The paper's findings and limits, for the study overall: Contracting CD4+ clones appeared mostly in the CM and EM memory subsets, whereas CD8+ clones were enriched in EMRA. Balanced CD4/CD8 phenotypes were observed for clones contracting from day 15 to 85, whereas a bias towards CD4+ was observed for a second wave of clones expanding from day 15 to 37. SARS-CoV-2 specificity was not confirmed for the second-wave clones peaking on day 37. Only a couple of mild cases were covered by the study, and larger cohorts that include severe cases with pre-infection samples were considered necessary. Some responding clones were detected in pre-infection memory, which suggested that pre-existing cross-reactive memory T cells had joined the SARS-CoV-2 response.

Ficoll-Paque density gradient centrifugation was the method used to isolate PBMCs. The germline V gene provides CDR1 SNHLY and CDR2 FYNNEI. The CDR3 covers 13 residues, taking in both the cysteine and the phenylalanine. CDR3 DNA is the only sequence kept; it has 39 bases, read in frame from the first base. The junction shows trimming of 6 bases on V and 0 bases on J, plus 8 bases between the germline ends. Of note for this clonotype: Its antigen remains undetermined. It has no much larger one-base neighbor in the sample; base qualities were not kept.

Data came from an Illumina NovaSeq 6000. TCRalpha and TCRbeta cDNA libraries were built by 5'RACE with constant-segment primers, adding sample barcodes and unique molecular identifiers. Trizol reagent was used to extract RNA from every sample. Amplification of the libraries took two PCR steps, and the second step added a second sample barcode plus Illumina TruSeq adapters. The libraries were sequenced on an Illumina NovaSeq using 2 x 150 bp paired-end reads. The original methods were these. The reads were demultiplexed and collapsed into UMI-guided consensus sequences using migec v1.2.7. Using mixcr v2.1.11, UMI consensuses were aligned to TRA and TRB V and J templates and then assembled into clonotypes. A clonotype was counted as expanded or contracted only if both edgeR and NoisET called the change significant, with noise models trained on biological replicates. edgeR calls used a false discovery rate-adjusted p below 0.01 and a log2 fold-change threshold of 1. As an exploratory analysis of dynamics, PCA with hierarchical clustering was applied to max-normalized trajectories of the 1000 most abundant clonotypes. Separately sequenced CD4+ and CD8+ repertoires were used to assign a CD4 or CD8 phenotype to each responding clone. TCRdb reprocessed the public reads (quality trimming at Q25 with fastp, clone calling with MiXCR) and kept in-frame beta chains. Duplicate CDR3 protein sequences are folded into a single record with the most common DNA and genes. These V and J calls originate from TCRdb's pipeline instead of the authors' own analysis. The sample table contains some 290,000 distinct CDR3 sequences; only one count was recorded for 15% to 20% of them. Jointly, the top ten make up 22% of the sample.

The source is a young man who had mild COVID-19 (a few samples of this study predate the infection). The sample titles of this study are shuffled in the database, so cell type and time point are left out; the donor was told from shared clones. The sample consisted of PBMCs or a T cell subset sorted from them (not recorded which). The V and J genes are TRBV2 and TRBJ1-1; no D gene call is confident. The CDR3 loop reads CASRGFMNTEAFF. The nucleotide sequence reads as follows: TGTGCCAGCAGGGGATTCATGAACACTGAAGCTTTCTTT.